A selection of T cell receptor beta chains follows, all from one sample in a study of T cells in Graves' hyperthyroidism and ophthalmopathy. TCRdb redid the calling of the multiplex PCR reads with MiXCR, one entry per CDR3 protein. The sample holds about 700,000 distinct CDR3 sequences, approximately 42% seen once. The specimen was peripheral blood or thyroid tissue (not recorded which). The receptors were gathered from an adult man with Graves' disease, either hyperthyroidism or ophthalmopathy (not recorded which). Each CDR3 is given with its conserved first and last residue. The order of the fields is D gene, V gene, J gene, clone size, CDR3 DNA, CDR3 protein. The D gene is left open where the match is weak. The listing skips clone size in some rows; elsewhere it reads once, few, many or a size class.

>-|TRBV24-1|TRBJ1-2|many
TGTGCCACCAGTGATTTAGACGGCCCAAGCTATGGCTACACCTTC
CATSDLDGPSYGYTF
>-|TRBV15|TRBJ1-2|-
TGTGCCACCAGCAGAAGGGCGGAGACAGGCGAGAACTATGGCTACACCTTC
CATSRRAETGENYGYTF
>-|TRBV7-9|TRBJ1-3|-
TGTGCCGTCTCAGCGTTCGGGTCACGTGGAAACACCATATATTTT
CAVSAFGSRGNTIYF
>-|TRBV29-1|TRBJ1-1|many
TGCAGCGTTGGCCGAGGGTACGGTAACACTGAAGCTTTCTTT
CSVGRGYGNTEAFF
>TRBD1|TRBV5-1|TRBJ1-2|-
TGCGCCAGCAGCCAGGGACAGGGGGCGCAGGGCTATGGCTACACCTTC
CASSQGQGAQGYGYTF
>-|TRBV6-5|TRBJ1-2|-
TGTGCCAGCAGTTACTCGAATCCGGGCACTAACTATGGCTACACCTTC
CASSYSNPGTNYGYTF
>-|TRBV25-1|TRBJ1-2|-
TGTGCCAGCCCCGAACCAAGAGGCGGCTACACCTTC
CASPEPRGGYTF
>TRBD1|TRBV11-2|TRBJ2-7|-
TGTGCCAGCAGGCTTCTGGACAGGGGCCACGAGCAGTACTTC
CASRLLDRGHEQYF
>TRBD1|TRBV13|TRBJ2-7|-
TGTGCCAGCAGCCACTCGACAGGGGCCTACGAGCAGTACTTC
CASSHSTGAYEQYF
>TRBD1|TRBV15|TRBJ2-7|many
TGTGCCACCAGCAACCCGGGACAGCCTAGCTCCTACGAGCAGTACTTC
CATSNPGQPSSYEQYF
>-|TRBV12-3/TRBV12-4|TRBJ2-6|-
TGTGCCAGCAGTTTGGTGGGGTTTGGGGCCAACGTCCTGACTTTC
CASSLVGFGANVLTF
>-|TRBV24-1|TRBJ2-7|many
TGTGCCACCAGTGACCTCCCCTACGAGCAGTACTTC
CATSDLPYEQYF
>TRBD1|TRBV24-1|TRBJ2-2|-
TGTGCCACCAGTCAGGGGACAGGGAACACCGGGGAGCTGTTTTTT
CATSQGTGNTGELFF
>-|TRBV7-9|TRBJ1-1|many
TGTGCCAGCAGCCCACCGTACACTGAAGCTTTCTTT
CASSPPYTEAFF
>TRBD1|TRBV12-3/TRBV12-4|TRBJ1-6|many
TGTGCCAGCAGGGGACAGGGGCTACATTCACCCCTCCACTTT
CASRGQGLHSPLHF
>-|TRBV6-1|TRBJ2-7|few
TGTGCCAGCAGTGAACAGGCGGTTGCCTACGAGCAGTACTTC
CASSEQAVAYEQYF
>-|TRBV20-1|TRBJ2-7|-
TGCAGTGCTAAATCCCAAACCTACGAGCAGTACTTC
CSAKSQTYEQYF
>TRBD2|TRBV9|TRBJ2-7|many
TGTGCCAGCAGCGTTGCAGCGGGAGAGATCTACGAGCAGTACTTC
CASSVAAGEIYEQYF
>-|TRBV24-1|TRBJ2-5|many
TGTGCCACCAGTGACCGCGGTTACACCCAGTACTTC
CATSDRGYTQYF
>TRBD1|TRBV6-5|TRBJ2-7|few
TGTGCCAGCAGCACGGACAGGGGATTCCACGAGCAGTACTTC
CASSTDRGFHEQYF
>TRBD1|TRBV25-1|TRBJ1-2|-
TGTGCCAGCAGTGTGACAGGGGGCGAACGAGGCTACACCTTC
CASSVTGGERGYTF
>-|TRBV7-6|TRBJ1-1|-
TGTGCCAGCAGCTTTGCCATGGAGGCTGAAGCTTTCTTT
CASSFAMEAEAFF
>-|TRBV29-1|TRBJ1-5|-
TGCAGCGTCGGGGCCTACGAGCATTTT
CSVGAYEHF
>TRBD1|TRBV27|TRBJ2-7|-
TGTGCCAGTTCGGACAGGGGCAATGCTGGCGAGCAGTACTTC
CASSDRGNAGEQYF
>-|TRBV6-5|TRBJ2-2|few
TGTGCCAGCATAAACAGGGCCGGGGAGCTGTTTTTT
CASINRAGELFF
>TRBD2|TRBV20-1|TRBJ2-7|-
TGCAGTGCTAGGCCGCGGGGGTCCTACGAGCAGTACTTC
CSARPRGSYEQYF
>TRBD1|TRBV19|TRBJ1-2|-
TGTGCCACCTCAGGACAGGGCTACGGCAGTAACTATGGCTACACCTTC
CATSGQGYGSNYGYTF
>-|TRBV7-6|TRBJ1-6|-
TGTGCCAGCAGCTTCGACAGTAATTCACCCTTCCACTTT
CASSFDSNSPFHF
>-|TRBV7-3|TRBJ2-6|-
TGTGCCAGCAGCTTATTAGGCCGGGGGACCAGGTCTGGGGCCAACGTCCTGACTTTC
CASSLLGRGTRSGANVLTF
>TRBD2|TRBV20-1|TRBJ2-7|-
TGCAGTGCTAACGCGGAGGACAAGACTAGCGGGAGAACCTACGAGCAGTACTTC
CSANAEDKTSGRTYEQYF
>-|TRBV6-6|TRBJ1-5|few
TGTGCCAGCAGTTATCAGGGAGGGGGGAGCAATCAGCCCCAGCATTTT
CASSYQGGGSNQPQHF
>-|TRBV7-9|TRBJ2-3|few
TGTGCCAGTAGCCCCCCTCACACAGATACGCAGTATTTT
CASSPPHTDTQYF
>TRBD1|TRBV6-4|TRBJ2-7|few
TGTGCCAGCAGACAGGACAGGGCGCTCTACGAGCAGTACTTC
CASRQDRALYEQYF
>-|TRBV11-2|TRBJ1-3|-
TGTGCCAGCAGCCCGCAATTCTCTGGAAACACCATATATTTT
CASSPQFSGNTIYF
>-|TRBV6-5|TRBJ1-2|many
TGTGCCAGCAGTGTACTAGGGTGGGGCTACACCTTC
CASSVLGWGYTF
>-|TRBV7-4|TRBJ1-2|-
TGTGCCAGCAGCCAACCAGGGGTTCGGCGCGGCTACACCTTC
CASSQPGVRRGYTF
>-|TRBV3-1|TRBJ2-5|few
TGTGCCAGCAGCCAAGATCTGGCTCAAGAGACCCAGTACTTC
CASSQDLAQETQYF
>TRBD1|TRBV2|TRBJ1-1|many
TGTGCCAGCACCGGGACAGGGGTTACTGAAGCTTTCTTT
CASTGTGVTEAFF
>-|TRBV12-3/TRBV12-4|TRBJ1-2|many
TGTGCCAGCAGTCCTAACGACGGGGCGGGTGGCTACACCTTC
CASSPNDGAGGYTF
>-|TRBV19|TRBJ1-1|many
TGTGCCAGTAGTATCTTATCACAGGGTGTGAACACTGAAGCTTTCTTT
CASSILSQGVNTEAFF
>TRBD1|TRBV6-1|TRBJ1-1|-
TGTGCCAGCAGTGAGCCAGACAGGGGCACTGAAGCTTTCTTT
CASSEPDRGTEAFF
>TRBD1|TRBV24-1|TRBJ1-1|many
TGTGCCACCAGCACAGGGGTGGAGAACACTGAAGCTTTCTTT
CATSTGVENTEAFF
>-|TRBV16|TRBJ2-5|-
TGTGCCAGCAGCCAAACTAGGAACCAAGAGACCCAGTACTTC
CASSQTRNQETQYF
>-|TRBV29-1|TRBJ1-2|many
TGCAGCGTTGTGGCTAGCCGGGACAACGGAGGCTACACCTTC
CSVVASRDNGGYTF
>TRBD1|TRBV5-4|TRBJ1-2|-
TGTGCCAGCAGTTCAACAGGGGATTTAGGCTACACCTTC
CASSSTGDLGYTF
>-|TRBV10-2|TRBJ1-6|many
TGTGCCAGCAGCGTAGCTGGAAATTCACCCCTCCACTTT
CASSVAGNSPLHF
>-|TRBV24-1|TRBJ1-2|-
TGTGCCGCCAGTGACCGGATCGGGGGCCCGGACGACTATGGCTACACCTTC
CAASDRIGGPDDYGYTF
>TRBD1|TRBV5-4|TRBJ2-5|-
TGTGCCAGCAGCACCCAGGGACAGGCGAACCAAGAGACCCAGTACTTC
CASSTQGQANQETQYF